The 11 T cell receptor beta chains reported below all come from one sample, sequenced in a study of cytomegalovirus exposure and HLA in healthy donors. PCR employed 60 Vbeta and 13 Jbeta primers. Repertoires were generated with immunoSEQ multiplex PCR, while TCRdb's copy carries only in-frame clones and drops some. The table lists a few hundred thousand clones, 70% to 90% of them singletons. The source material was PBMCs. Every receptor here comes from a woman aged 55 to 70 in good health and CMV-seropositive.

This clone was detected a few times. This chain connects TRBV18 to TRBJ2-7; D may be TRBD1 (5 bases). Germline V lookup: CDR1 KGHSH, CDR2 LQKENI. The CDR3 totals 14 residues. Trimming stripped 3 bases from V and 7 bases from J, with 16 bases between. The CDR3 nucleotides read TGTGCCAGCTCACCGTTGGGCAGGGCGTGGGAGCAGTACTTC. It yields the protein CASSPLGRAWEQYF.

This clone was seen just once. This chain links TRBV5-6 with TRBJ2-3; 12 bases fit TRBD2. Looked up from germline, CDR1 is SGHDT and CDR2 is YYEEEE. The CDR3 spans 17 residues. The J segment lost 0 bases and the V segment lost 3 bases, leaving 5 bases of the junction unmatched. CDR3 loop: CASSSRGTSGSTDTQYF. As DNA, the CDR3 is TGTGCCAGCAGCTCCCGGGGGACTAGCGGGAGCACAGATACGCAGTATTTT.

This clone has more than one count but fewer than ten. CDR3 bases: TGTGCCAGCAGCATAGGGACAGGGGCCAACGTCCTGACTTTC. Protein product: CASSIGTGANVLTF. The rearrangement uses TRBV5-6 and TRBJ2-6; TRBD1 might be the D (6 bases). The CDR3 sequence is 14 residues long. Germline-derived CDR1 and CDR2 are SGHDT and YYEEEE. The germline V and J ends were trimmed by 4 bases and 4 bases, with 9 bases remaining between them.

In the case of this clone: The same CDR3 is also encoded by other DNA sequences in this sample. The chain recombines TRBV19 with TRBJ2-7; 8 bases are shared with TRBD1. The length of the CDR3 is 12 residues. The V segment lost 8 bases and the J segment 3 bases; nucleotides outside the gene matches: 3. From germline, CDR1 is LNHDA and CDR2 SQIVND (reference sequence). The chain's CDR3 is CASRDRGYEQYF. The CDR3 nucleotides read TGTGCCAGTCGCGACAGGGGCTACGAGCAGTACTTC.

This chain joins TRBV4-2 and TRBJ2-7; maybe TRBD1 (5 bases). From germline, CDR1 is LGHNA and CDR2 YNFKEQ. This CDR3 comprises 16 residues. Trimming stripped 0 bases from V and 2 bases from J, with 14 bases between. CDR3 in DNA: TGTGCCAGCAGCCAAGAAAAAGACAGTGCACCCTACGAGCAGTACTTC. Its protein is CASSQEKDSAPYEQYF.

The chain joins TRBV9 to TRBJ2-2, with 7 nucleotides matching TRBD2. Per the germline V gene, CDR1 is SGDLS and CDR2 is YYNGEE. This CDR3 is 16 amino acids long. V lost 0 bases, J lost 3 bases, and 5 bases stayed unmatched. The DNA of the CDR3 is TGTGCCAGCAGCGTAGTGGGGGGAGGGTACACCGGGGAGCTGTTTTTT. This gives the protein CASSVVGGGYTGELFF. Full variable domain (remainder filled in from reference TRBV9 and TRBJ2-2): DSGVTQTPKHLITATGQRVTLRCSPRSGDLSVYWYQQSLDQGLQFLIQYYNGEERAKGNILERFSAQQFPDLHSELNLSSLELGDSALYFCASSVVGGGYTGELFFGEGSRLTVL.

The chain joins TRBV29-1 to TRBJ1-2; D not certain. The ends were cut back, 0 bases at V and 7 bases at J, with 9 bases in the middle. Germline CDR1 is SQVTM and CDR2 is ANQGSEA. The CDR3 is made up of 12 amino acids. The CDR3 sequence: CSVEEALFGYTF. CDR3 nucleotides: TGCAGCGTTGAAGAGGCCTTATTTGGCTACACCTTC.

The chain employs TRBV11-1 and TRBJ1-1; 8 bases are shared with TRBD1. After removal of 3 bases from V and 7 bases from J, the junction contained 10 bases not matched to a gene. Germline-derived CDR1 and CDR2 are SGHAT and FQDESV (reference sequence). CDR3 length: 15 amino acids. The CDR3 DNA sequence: TGTGCCAGCAGCTTTTTTCGGACAGGGAGGAGTGAAGCTTTCTTT. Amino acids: CASSFFRTGRSEAFF.

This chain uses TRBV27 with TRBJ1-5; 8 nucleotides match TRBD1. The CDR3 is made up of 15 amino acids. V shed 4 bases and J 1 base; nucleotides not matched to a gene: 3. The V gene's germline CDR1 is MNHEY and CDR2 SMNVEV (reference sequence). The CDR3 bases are TGTGCCAGCAGTTCGACAGGGGAGAGCAATCAGCCCCAGCATTTT. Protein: CASSSTGESNQPQHF.

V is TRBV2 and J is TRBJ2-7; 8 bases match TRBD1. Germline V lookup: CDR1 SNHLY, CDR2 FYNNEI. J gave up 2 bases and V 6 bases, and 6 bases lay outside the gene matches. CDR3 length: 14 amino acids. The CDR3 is CASRAGQVTYEQYF. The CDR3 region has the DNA TGTGCCAGCAGGGCGGGACAGGTGACCTACGAGCAGTACTTC.

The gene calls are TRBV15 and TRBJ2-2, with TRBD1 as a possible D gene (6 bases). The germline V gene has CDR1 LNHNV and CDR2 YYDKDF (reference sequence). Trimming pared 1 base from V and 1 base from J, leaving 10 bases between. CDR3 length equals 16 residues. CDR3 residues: CATSRGGQMNTGELFF. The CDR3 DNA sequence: TGTGCCACCAGCAGAGGGGGACAAATGAACACCGGGGAGCTGTTTTTT.